This T cell receptor (beta chain) appears in the sequencing data of a study of a mutant IDH1 vaccine in newly diagnosed glioma. V gave up 4 bases and J gave up 5 bases; unmatched junction bases: 12. CDR1 is SQVTM, CDR2 ANQGSEA, per germline. CDR3 length: 15 residues. Time point here: baseline, week 1 (first vaccination visit). This sample's treatment: pre-vaccination baseline after standard-of-care therapy. Assay used: immunoSEQ multiplex PCR; TCRdb lists only in-frame clones, some missing. The sample has around 26,000 clones, roughly 93% seen once. The V call is TRBV29-1, the J call TRBJ1-2; 8 bases line up with TRBD1. The receptor's source is a middle-aged man with glioma. The sequencing used PBMCs, collected from a glioma patient treated with radiotherapy, temozolomide or both. The CDR3: CSVGDRRGTRYGYTF. The CDR3 DNA reads TGCAGCGTTGGGGACAGGAGGGGTACGCGGTATGGCTACACCTTC.